The sequence of this TCR beta chain was determined in a study of vaccination effects on CD4 cells after COVID-19. Study findings and constraints: Few convalescent patients were studied, and early post-infection samples were lacking.

Measured with immunoSEQ multiplex PCR; TCRdb has only the in-frame clones, and not every one. The data contain some 40,000 clones, approximately 72% of them singletons. On this clone itself: Its antigen remains unknown.

ViraFEST expansion of antigen-specific CD4+ T cells with viral peptide pools preceded sequencing. Following a 10-day culture, CD4+ T cells were purified. This person's SARS-CoV-2 infection, confirmed by PCR, occurred between March and December 2020. Researchers reported culturing two million PBMC in each well, adding 10 IU/ml IL-2 and approximately 10 ug/ml peptides. Deletions cut 5 bases from V and 5 bases from J, with 15 bases between. Germline-derived CDR1 and CDR2 are MNHEY and SMNVEV (reference sequence). There are 14 residues in the CDR3. This receptor was obtained from a human donor who had a prior SARS-CoV-2 infection. Specimen: CD4+ T cells from PBMCs cultured with HCoV-NL63 spike peptides, collected before COVID-19 vaccination. The chain links TRBV27 to TRBJ1-2; the D gene is possibly TRBD1 (6 bases). The DNA for the CDR3 is TGTGCCAGCAGTATTGGGGGGCTAAGATATGGCTACACCTTC. Residues: CASSIGGLRYGYTF.